These 22 T cell receptor beta chains originate from one sample sequenced in a study of cytomegalovirus exposure and HLA in healthy donors. This PCR relied on a set of 60 Vbeta primers and 13 Jbeta primers. The data were produced by immunoSEQ multiplex PCR, yet TCRdb's version contains in-frame clones alone and is incomplete. Here the sample spans around 170,000 clones, 80% being singletons. Material: PBMCs. These TCRs come from a man between 35 and 55 years old in good health and CMV-seropositive.

A single count supports this clone. The V gene is TRBV29-1, the J gene TRBJ2-3; D call uncertain. V lost 2 bases, J lost 1 base, and 7 bases lay in between. Germline V gives CDR1 SQVTM, CDR2 ANQGSEA. CDR3 size: 13 residues. The CDR3: CSVEFRGTDTQYF. The DNA of the CDR3 is TGCAGCGTTGAATTCCGGGGCACAGATACGCAGTATTTT.

This rearrangement joins TRBV7-9 to TRBJ2-7, with a tentative D call TRBD1 (6 bases). The CDR3 totals 14 residues. V lost 5 bases and J 3 bases, leaving 14 bases between the germline ends. Looked up from germline, CDR1 is SEHNR and CDR2 is FQNEAQ (reference sequence). The CDR3 protein is CASSDPQGNYEQYF. In DNA, the CDR3 is TGTGCCAGCAGCGACCCTCAGGGGAACTACGAGCAGTACTTC.

The chain uses TRBV5-4 and TRBJ1-2; 7 nucleotides match TRBD1. The CDR3 is 13 residues long. V was clipped by 4 bases and J by 2 bases; unmatched bases: 2. Germline CDR1 reads SGHNT; CDR2 reads YYREEE (reference sequence). In nucleotides, the CDR3 is TGTGCCAGCAGCGGGGGACAGAACTATGGCTACACCTTC. Protein sequence: CASSGGQNYGYTF.

The chain employs TRBV6-5 and TRBJ2-5, with D maybe TRBD2 (5 bases). CDR3 size: 14 residues. From germline, CDR1 is MNHEY and CDR2 SVGAGI. V lost 9 bases to trimming and J lost 8 bases, with 22 bases between them. CDR3 in amino acids: CASRTPTDGKTQYF. CDR3 nucleotides: TGTGCCAGTAGAACCCCCACGGACGGGAAAACCCAGTACTTC.

The chain combines TRBV6-1 with TRBJ1-5; 8 nucleotides line up with TRBD1. The CDR3 length is 14 residues. Germline values: CDR1 MNHNS, CDR2 SASEGT. After removal of 6 bases from V and 7 bases from J, the junction contained 8 bases not matched to a gene. CDR3 protein: CASSVRGPGQPQHF. The CDR3 DNA is TGTGCCAGCAGCGTCAGGGGGCCCGGGCAGCCCCAGCATTTT.

The gene calls are TRBV18 and TRBJ1-1; no firm D call. The CDR3 has 13 amino acids. Germline V gene data show CDR1 as KGHSH and CDR2 as LQKENI. V lost 6 bases, J lost 1 base, and 9 bases lay in between. The CDR3 region is CASSLGRNTEAFF. For the CDR3, the DNA is TGTGCCAGCTCCCTGGGCCGGAACACTGAAGCTTTCTTT.

The chain couples TRBV4-2 to TRBJ1-1, with D hard to call. CDR3 length: 17 residues. Between the trimmed V and J ends, which lost 3 bases and 0 bases, there was a span of 17 bases. From germline, CDR1 is LGHNA and CDR2 YNFKEQ. CDR3 DNA sequence: TGTGCCAGCAGCCATTACACAGTGTTGAAAATGAACACTGAAGCTTTCTTT. Its protein product is CASSHYTVLKMNTEAFF.

The chain joins TRBV7-2 to TRBJ2-5, with 9 nucleotides matching TRBD2. The CDR3 length is 15 residues. J gave up 4 bases and V 0 bases, and 3 bases lay outside the gene matches. Looked up from germline, CDR1 is SGHTA and CDR2 is FQGNSA. CDR3 nucleotide sequence: TGTGCCAGCAGCTTAGCGGGCGGGGGGGGAGAGACCCAGTACTTC. It codes for CASSLAGGGGETQYF.

The chain couples TRBV7-2 to TRBJ2-7; 10 bases agree with TRBD1. Germline V gene lookup returns CDR1 SGHTA and CDR2 FQGNSA. The CDR3 is made up of 15 amino acids. V shed 1 base, J shed 6 bases, and the junction held 6 bases outside the gene matches. The CDR3 is CASSLVSDRGTEQYF. The DNA for the CDR3 is TGTGCCAGCAGCTTAGTCTCGGACAGGGGGACCGAGCAGTACTTC. The full variable domain, completed using reference TRBV7-2 and TRBJ2-7, is GAGVSQSPSNKVTEKGKDVELRCDPISGHTALYWYRQSLGQGLEFLIYFQGNSAPDKSGLPSDRFSAERTGGSVSTLTIQRTQQEDSAVYLCASSLVSDRGTEQYFGPGTRLTVT.

The count of this clone is one. The V gene is TRBV6-5, the J gene TRBJ1-5; 11 nucleotides align to TRBD1. CDR3 length equals 15 residues. Germline assignment: CDR1 MNHEY and CDR2 SVGAGI. V shed 6 bases, J shed 7 bases, and the junction held 8 bases outside the gene matches. The CDR3 sequence is CASSGQGAVGQPQHF. In nucleotides, the CDR3 is TGTGCCAGCAGCGGACAGGGGGCGGTCGGACAGCCCCAGCATTTT.

V gene TRBV7-2 combines with J gene TRBJ2-3; TRBD2 aligns across 11 bases. In germline, CDR1 is SGHTA, CDR2 FQGNSA. This CDR3 is 16 amino acids long. Trimming at V came to 1 base and at J to 0 bases, leaving 0 bases not matched to a gene. Here the CDR3 DNA reads TGTGCCAGCAGCTTAGTAGCGGGGGGGAGCACAGATACGCAGTATTTT. This encodes CASSLVAGGSTDTQYF.

This clone was observed once. The genes are TRBV28 and TRBJ2-1, with D uncertain. The germline V and J ends were trimmed by 9 bases and 7 bases, with 10 bases remaining between them. This CDR3 spans 11 amino acids. CDR1 and CDR2 (germline): MDHEN, SYDVKM. The CDR3 DNA reads as TGTGCCAGTTCTCTGGAGAATGAGCAGTTCTTC. Its protein is CASSLENEQFF.

This clone was detected only a few times. This sequence joins TRBV7-9 and TRBJ2-5, with TRBD2 matching 11 bases. The length of the CDR3 is 17 residues. Germline-derived CDR1 and CDR2 are SEHNR and FQNEAQ (reference sequence). V was pared by 5 bases and J by 1 base, with 9 bases of the junction left unmatched. CDR3 nucleotides: TGTGCCAGCAGCGTAACTAGCGGGGGCGGTGGCCAAGAGACCCAGTACTTC. Its protein is CASSVTSGGGGQETQYF.

The chain links TRBV7-2 to TRBJ2-7, with D possibly being TRBD1 (5 bases). The length of the CDR3 is 12 residues. Trimming removed 1 base at V and 5 bases at J, with 6 bases between. Germline V gives CDR1 SGHTA, CDR2 FQGNSA. Here the CDR3 reads CASSLGRDEQYF. The CDR3 DNA follows: TGTGCCAGCAGCTTAGGCAGGGACGAGCAGTACTTC.

The rearrangement uses TRBV19 and TRBJ1-5; 8 nucleotides match TRBD1. The CDR3 runs 14 residues. J was trimmed by 6 bases and V by 10 bases; bases with no gene match: 11. Germline lookup yields CDR1 LNHDA and CDR2 SQIVND (reference sequence). The CDR3 DNA follows: TGTGCCACTACCGGGACAGGAAACGTTCAGCCCCAGCATTTT. Translation gives CATTGTGNVQPQHF.

The gene calls are TRBV5-6 and TRBJ1-6, with D tentatively TRBD1 (5 bases). V was clipped by 2 bases and J by 7 bases, with 25 bases between them. The CDR3 length is 19 residues. CDR1 and CDR2 (germline): SGHDT, YYEEEE. CDR3 sequence (DNA): TGTGCCAGCAGCTTCCTCCCGGGGGAAGGCCTCTCGGGGAATTCACCCCTCCACTTT. Its protein is CASSFLPGEGLSGNSPLHF.

This clone was seen once. The V gene is TRBV5-1, the J gene TRBJ2-1, with 7 bases fitting TRBD1. Trimming at V came to 1 base and at J to 8 bases, leaving 6 bases not matched to a gene. The CDR3 consists of 14 residues. The V gene's germline CDR1 is SGHRS and CDR2 YFSETQ. The CDR3, as DNA: TGCGCCAGCAGCTTGTACAGGGGCACTGATGAGCAGTTCTTC. Translation gives CASSLYRGTDEQFF.

The J gene is TRBJ1-1, the V gene TRBV9; 9 bases match TRBD1. Germline values: CDR1 SGDLS, CDR2 YYNGEE. The CDR3 has 19 amino acids. With V trimmed by 0 bases and J by 7 bases, 19 bases remained unmatched. The CDR3 region has the DNA TGTGCCAGCAGCGTAGTCCCTGGCGGGGGACAGGGAATTAAGGGTGAAGCTTTCTTT. This codes for CASSVVPGGGQGIKGEAFF.

The chain uses TRBV7-2 and TRBJ2-5; 13 nucleotides align to TRBD2. The germline V gene has CDR1 SGHTA and CDR2 FQGNSA. V dropped 1 base and J dropped 4; count of bases not matched to a gene: 6. The CDR3 sequence is 17 residues long. The CDR3, as DNA: TGTGCCAGCAGCTTAGGGCGGACTAGCGGGGGCCTAGAGACCCAGTACTTC. This translates into CASSLGRTSGGLETQYF.

V usage is TRBV30 and J usage is TRBJ1-6; 7 nucleotides align to TRBD1. V lost 2 bases to trimming and J lost 7 bases; unmatched junction nucleotides: 5. The CDR3 runs to 14 residues. Germline CDR1 is GTSNPN and CDR2 is SVGIG (reference sequence). The CDR3 is CAWSMDRTNSPLHF. CDR3 DNA: TGTGCCTGGAGTATGGACAGGACAAATTCACCCCTCCACTTT.

V gene TRBV6-6 combines with J gene TRBJ2-1, with 7 bases lining up with TRBD2. In germline, CDR1 is MNHNY, CDR2 SVGAGI (reference sequence). The length of the CDR3 is 13 residues. The ends lost 6 bases at V and 3 bases at J; junction bases unmatched: 2. The DNA of the CDR3 is TGTGCCAGCAGGGCGGGAGTCTACAATGAGCAGTTCTTC. Residues: CASRAGVYNEQFF.

In nucleotides, the CDR3 is TGTGCCAGCAGTTTATCCCCGAGAGGGCAAGAGACCCAGTACTTC. Translating it yields CASSLSPRGQETQYF. The rearrangement joins TRBV27 to TRBJ2-5; tentatively, D is TRBD2 (5 bases). There are 15 residues in the CDR3. Trimming took off 0 bases at V and 2 bases at J, with 10 bases between the two ends. CDR1 and CDR2 (germline): MNHEY, SMNVEV (reference sequence).